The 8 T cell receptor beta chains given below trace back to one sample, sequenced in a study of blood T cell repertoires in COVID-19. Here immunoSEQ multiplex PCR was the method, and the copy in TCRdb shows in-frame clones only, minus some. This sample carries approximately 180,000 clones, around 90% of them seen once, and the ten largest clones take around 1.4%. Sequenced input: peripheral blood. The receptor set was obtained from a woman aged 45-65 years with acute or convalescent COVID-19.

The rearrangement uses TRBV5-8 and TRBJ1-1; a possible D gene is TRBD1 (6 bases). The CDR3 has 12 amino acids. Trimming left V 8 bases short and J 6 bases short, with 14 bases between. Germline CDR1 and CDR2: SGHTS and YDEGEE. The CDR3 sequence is CASSWGLAEAFF. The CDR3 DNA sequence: TGTGCCAGTTCATGGGGGCTCGCTGAAGCTTTCTTT.

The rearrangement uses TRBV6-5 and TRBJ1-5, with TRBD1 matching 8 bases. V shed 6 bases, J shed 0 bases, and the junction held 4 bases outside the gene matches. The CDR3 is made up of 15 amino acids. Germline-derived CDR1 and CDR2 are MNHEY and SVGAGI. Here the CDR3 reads CASRRTGTSNQPQHF. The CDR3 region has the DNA TGTGCCAGCAGAAGGACAGGGACTAGCAATCAGCCCCAGCATTTT.

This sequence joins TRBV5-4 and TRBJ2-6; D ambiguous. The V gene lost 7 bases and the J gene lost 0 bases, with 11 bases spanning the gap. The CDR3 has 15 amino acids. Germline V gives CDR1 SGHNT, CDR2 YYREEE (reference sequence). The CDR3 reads CASFRVSSGANVLTF. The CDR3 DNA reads TGTGCCAGCTTTCGAGTGAGCTCTGGGGCCAACGTCCTGACTTTC.

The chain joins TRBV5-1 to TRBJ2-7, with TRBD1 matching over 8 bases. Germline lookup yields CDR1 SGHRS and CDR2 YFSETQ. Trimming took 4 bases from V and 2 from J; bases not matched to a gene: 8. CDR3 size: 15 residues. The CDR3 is CASSGGTGSAYEQYF. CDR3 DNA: TGCGCCAGCAGCGGTGGGACAGGTTCTGCCTACGAGCAGTACTTC.

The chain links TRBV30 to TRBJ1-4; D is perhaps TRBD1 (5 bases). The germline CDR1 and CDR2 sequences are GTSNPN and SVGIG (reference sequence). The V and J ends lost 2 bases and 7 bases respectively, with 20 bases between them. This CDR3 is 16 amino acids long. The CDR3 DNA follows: TGTGCCTGGAGTTCTATCAGGAGGGGCCCAAGTGAAAAACTGTTTTTT. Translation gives CAWSSIRRGPSEKLFF.

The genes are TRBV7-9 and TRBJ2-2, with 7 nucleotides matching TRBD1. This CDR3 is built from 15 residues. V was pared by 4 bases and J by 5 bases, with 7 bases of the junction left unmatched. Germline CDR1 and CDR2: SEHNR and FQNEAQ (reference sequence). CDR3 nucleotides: TGTGCCAGCAGCTCCGACAGGGTTCAAACCGGGGAGCTGTTTTTT. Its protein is CASSSDRVQTGELFF.

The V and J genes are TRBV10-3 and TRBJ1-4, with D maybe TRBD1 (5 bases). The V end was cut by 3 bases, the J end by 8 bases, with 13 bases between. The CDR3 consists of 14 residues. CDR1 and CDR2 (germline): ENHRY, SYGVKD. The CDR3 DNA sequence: TGTGCCATCAGTGATGGCAGGGTAGAAGAAAAACTGTTTTTT. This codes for CAISDGRVEEKLFF.

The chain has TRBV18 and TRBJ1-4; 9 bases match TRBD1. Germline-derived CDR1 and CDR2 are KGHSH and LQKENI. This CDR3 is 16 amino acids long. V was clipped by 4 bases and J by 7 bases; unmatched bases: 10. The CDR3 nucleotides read TGTGCCAGCTCACGCGGTGGCGGGACAGGGAGTGAAAAACTGTTTTTT. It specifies CASSRGGGTGSEKLFF.